Listed below are T cell receptor beta chains from one sample, sequenced in a study of CXCR3-negative and CXCR3-positive naive CD8 T cells. After re-calling the 5' RACE reads, TCRdb lists one entry per CDR3 protein, DNA absent. The sample features more than 9,500 distinct CDR3 sequences, with roughly 1% in its top ten. Sequencing was carried out using naive CXCR3- CD8+ T cells from blood. The receptors were gathered from a human donor in good health. Some clones in this sample may be carry-over from other donors' samples. CDR3s include the opening cysteine and the closing phenylalanine or tryptophan. Only part of the rows carry a size: once, few, many, or a class if the clone is expanded.

J,V,size,CDR3
TRBJ2-2,TRBV6-6,.,CASSETGELFF
TRBJ1-1,TRBV19,medium-sized,CASRDSLNTEAFF
TRBJ2-1,TRBV21-1,.,CANRLAGARYNEQFF
TRBJ2-3,TRBV9,.,CASNWVGKEDTQYF
TRBJ1-3,TRBV19,.,CASSIIPGNTIYF
TRBJ1-1,TRBV5-6,.,CASSQGWENTEAFF
TRBJ2-7,TRBV6-5,medium-sized,CASSYGGTTYEQYF
TRBJ2-1,TRBV12-3/TRBV12-4,.,CASSLLHEQFF
TRBJ1-2,TRBV7-2,.,CASSGTGGRNNYGYTF
TRBJ2-4,TRBV28,.,CASRKVQVAVTNIQYF
TRBJ1-3,TRBV7-9,.,CASSSHVSSGNTIYF
TRBJ2-2,TRBV2,medium-sized,CASSPTGGELFF
TRBJ1-2,TRBV6-6,.,CASSDSGTGAETF
TRBJ2-2,TRBV28,medium-sized,CASRPTGTGNTGELFF
TRBJ2-4,TRBV11-3,.,CASSLPQAIQYF
TRBJ2-1,TRBV29-1,.,CSVEDREDEQFF
TRBJ2-7,TRBV18,.,CASSPAGAGTYEQYF
TRBJ2-7,TRBV2,.,CASSEVGITYEQYF
TRBJ2-5,TRBV2,medium-sized,CASSEAQARGGETQYF
TRBJ1-1,TRBV28,.,CASQLPGGRLNTEAFF
TRBJ2-3,TRBV20-1,medium-sized,CSARDGTGDTQYF
TRBJ2-3,TRBV5-1,.,CATRFLAVATDTQYF
TRBJ2-3,TRBV28,medium-sized,CASSPSVKDTQYF
TRBJ2-5,TRBV28,.,CASRWDSEETQYF
TRBJ2-7,TRBV27,.,CASSLGTSGSHEQYF
TRBJ1-2,TRBV7-2,medium-sized,CASSSGTGGDYGYTF
TRBJ2-5,TRBV28,medium-sized,CASSTGGQETQYF
TRBJ2-1,TRBV10-3,.,CAISEGLGVRNEQFF
TRBJ2-2,TRBV29-1,medium-sized,CSVADPNTGELFF
TRBJ2-7,TRBV27,medium-sized,CASSGYLPYEQYF
TRBJ2-7,TRBV7-9,medium-sized,CASSSDIHEQYF
TRBJ2-1,TRBV9,medium-sized,CASSISPMGNEQFF
TRBJ2-7,TRBV7-8,medium-sized,CASSARTRGYEQYF
TRBJ2-1,TRBV6-5,.,CASSLSTSSAGEQFF
TRBJ2-7,TRBV5-1,.,CASSPGSYEQYF
TRBJ1-5,TRBV7-8,medium-sized,CASTGHKNQPQHF
TRBJ1-2,TRBV29-1,.,CSVESGGKTNYGYTF
TRBJ2-2,TRBV12-3/TRBV12-4,medium-sized,CASKPSPFSGTGGGELFF
TRBJ2-1,TRBV6-1,medium-sized,CASSEVGAYNEQFF
TRBJ2-1,TRBV7-9,.,CASSSTEDRVNEQFF
TRBJ1-1,TRBV7-9,medium-sized,CASSGDGHTEAFF
TRBJ1-1,TRBV4-1,medium-sized,CASSQDWAAVAEAFF
TRBJ2-1,TRBV12-3/TRBV12-4,.,CASSPRTSGRVNEQFF
TRBJ2-5,TRBV30,.,CAWTATSGNLGTQYF
TRBJ1-5,TRBV6-1,medium-sized,CASSEGRGLNQPQHF
TRBJ2-7,TRBV7-9,.,CASSRPLGGAVEQYF
TRBJ2-5,TRBV23-1,.,CASRTGGSRETQYF
TRBJ2-1,TRBV4-1,medium-sized,CASSPTSGRSPVEQFF
TRBJ1-5,TRBV28,medium-sized,CASSLWGAGSNQPQHF
TRBJ2-3,TRBV29-1,medium-sized,CSVSREGALGDTQYF
TRBJ2-5,TRBV29-1,.,CSVEDPGVLQETQYF
TRBJ2-1,TRBV11-2,medium-sized,CASSLGGEQFF
TRBJ2-5,TRBV5-1,medium-sized,CASSATGTSGETQYF
TRBJ2-1,TRBV29-1,medium-sized,CSVGLAGYNEQFF
TRBJ2-7,TRBV28,.,CASSSSLSDEQYF
TRBJ2-2,TRBV29-1,.,CSVQESGIVPGELFF
TRBJ2-7,TRBV3-1,medium-sized,CASSQLYEQYF